This TCR beta chain was sequenced during a study of blood T cell repertoires in COVID-19. This CDR3 spans 13 amino acids. The V gene's germline CDR1 is SGHVS and CDR2 FQNEAQ. Trimming shortened V by 2 bases and J by 3 bases, and 8 bases separated the two germline ends. Here immunoSEQ multiplex PCR was the method, and the copy in TCRdb shows in-frame clones only, minus some. The sample holds 350,000 to 500,000 clones; 88% are singletons and the top ten take around 1.5%. The chain has TRBV7-8 and TRBJ2-7, with a tentative D call TRBD2 (5 bases). Sequenced material: PBMCs or T cells enriched from blood (not recorded which). The origin of this receptor is a woman between 18 and 29 years old who had been exposed to COVID-19. The CDR3 is CASSLIEGYEQYF. CDR3 nucleotides: TGTGCCAGCAGCTTAATTGAGGGCTACGAGCAGTACTTC.